This TCR beta chain was obtained from a study of immune reconstitution after stem cell transplant in scleroderma. TCRdb ran MiXCR on the RT-PCR reads and lists one entry per CDR3 protein. The table lists some 2,000 distinct CDR3 sequences, approximately 16% of them singletons. This clonotype has only a few counts. Germline-derived CDR1 and CDR2 are SGHNT and YENEEA. The CDR3 length is 16 residues. V lost 0 bases to trimming and J lost 0 bases, with 8 bases between them. The biological material was taken before or after autologous hematopoietic stem cell transplantation (not recorded which). The sequence was obtained from a female donor with systemic sclerosis. The rearrangement links TRBV11-3 to TRBJ2-2, with D tentatively TRBD1 (5 bases). CDR3 loop: CASSLDQDTNTGELFF. CDR3 nucleotides: TGTGCCAGCAGCTTAGATCAGGACACGAACACCGGGGAGCTGTTTTTT.